This note documents a single T cell receptor (beta chain) sequence. CDR1 is SGHNT and CDR2 is YYREEE in the germline V gene (reference sequence). The length of the CDR3 is 15 residues. The record originates from a study of monozygotic twins with inflammatory bowel disease. Reprocessing the 5' RACE reads, TCRdb reports a single entry for every CDR3 protein and omits DNA. The sample's table shows approximately 85,000 distinct CDR3 sequences. The receptor was derived from a human donor with ulcerative colitis or Crohn's disease, or a healthy co-twin of an affected twin (not recorded which). Sequencing input: blood. The chain joins TRBV5-4 to TRBJ2-3; absent DNA, TCRdb's TRBD1 call cannot be checked. CDR3 sequence reads: CASSLGQGARDTQYF.